This is a list of T cell receptor beta chains from one sample in a study of shared clonotypes between healthy human individuals. The repertoire was sequenced with immunoSEQ multiplex PCR; TCRdb's copy has only in-frame clones and lacks some. The sample holds a few million clones; roughly 93% are singletons and the top ten take 0.3% to 0.4%. Sequencing input: naive CD4+ T cells from PBMCs. These receptors were taken from a man aged 18-30 years in good health. Some clones in this sample may be carry-over from other donors' samples. CDR3s include the opening cysteine and the closing phenylalanine or tryptophan. D genes are given only for firm matches. Where a row states a size, it is once, few, many or the class of an expanded clone; other rows omit it.

J	V	size	D	DNA	CDR3
TRBJ2-1	TRBV7-9	NA	NA	TGTGCCAGCAGCTTATCTTCATGGCCAGAGCAGTTCTTC	CASSLSSWPEQFF
TRBJ2-2	TRBV5-1	NA	TRBD2	TGCGCCAGCAGCCCAAAAAGGACTAGCGGGAACACCGGGGAGCTGTTTTTT	CASSPKRTSGNTGELFF
TRBJ2-2	TRBV28	NA	NA	TGTGCCAGCAGTTTAATCACCGGGGAGCTGTTTTTT	CASSLITGELFF
TRBJ2-1	TRBV5-4	NA	TRBD1	TGTGCCAGCAGGCAACCGGGACAGGGGGTGAATGAGCAGTTCTTC	CASRQPGQGVNEQFF
TRBJ1-2	TRBV28	NA	NA	TGTGCCAGCAACCTCATGGATCGGGGATTCTATGGCTACACCTTC	CASNLMDRGFYGYTF
TRBJ1-3	TRBV11-2	NA	NA	TGTGCCAGCAGCCCTAAAGCGGATGGAAACACCATATATTTT	CASSPKADGNTIYF
TRBJ2-1	TRBV19	NA	NA	TGTGCCAGTAGTATGAGCGGACCCGCCTCCTACAATGAGCAGTTCTTC	CASSMSGPASYNEQFF
TRBJ2-7	TRBV4-1	NA	TRBD2	TGCGCCAGCAGCCAAACGACCTCCGGGACTAGCCCCTACGAGCAGTACTTC	CASSQTTSGTSPYEQYF
TRBJ2-2	TRBV5-5	NA	TRBD2	TGTGCCAGCAGCTTGGTAGCGGGGATCACCGGGGAGCTGTTTTTT	CASSLVAGITGELFF
TRBJ1-1	TRBV28	once	NA	TGTGCCAGCAGTCTCCCACTGGGAAGAGGGACTGAAGCTTTCTTT	CASSLPLGRGTEAFF
TRBJ2-3	TRBV4-1	NA	NA	TGCGCCAGCAGCCAAGACAGGCAACCTAGCACAGATACGCAGTATTTT	CASSQDRQPSTDTQYF
TRBJ2-5	TRBV7-3	once	NA	TGTGCCAGCAGCCTGGGACTCCAAGAGACCCAGTACTTC	CASSLGLQETQYF
TRBJ2-7	TRBV7-9	NA	TRBD1	TGTGCCAGCAGCCCCTATAGTTCCGGGACAGTAAACTACGAGCAGTACTTC	CASSPYSSGTVNYEQYF
TRBJ2-7	TRBV5-5	NA	NA	TGTGCCAGCAGCCGACCGAACTACGAGCAGTACTTC	CASSRPNYEQYF
TRBJ1-2	TRBV5-6	once	NA	TGTGCCAGCAGCCCCGGGGGGGCGCTGGGCGAAGGCTACACCTTC	CASSPGGALGEGYTF
TRBJ2-7	TRBV15	NA	NA	TGTGCCACCAGCAGGGCGGCAGGTGGGGCGTACGAGCAGTACTTC	CATSRAAGGAYEQYF
TRBJ1-2	TRBV18	NA	TRBD1	TGTGCCAGCTCATCACAGGGGGCATTCAACTATGGCTACACCTTC	CASSSQGAFNYGYTF
TRBJ1-2	TRBV7-8	NA	NA	TGTGCCAGCAGCTTATCCAGGCAGAACTATGGCTACACCTTC	CASSLSRQNYGYTF
TRBJ1-5	TRBV6-8	NA	TRBD1	TGTGCCAGCAGTTACTCGGTTGGACAGGGAGCTAGCAATCAGCCCCAGCATTTT	CASSYSVGQGASNQPQHF
TRBJ2-1	TRBV5-1	NA	TRBD2	TGCGCCAGCAGCCTAGCGGGAGGGGGCAATGAGCAGTTCTTC	CASSLAGGGNEQFF
TRBJ2-1	TRBV5-1	NA	NA	TGCGCCAGCAGCTTGGCCCCGGGCAATGAGCAGTTCTTC	CASSLAPGNEQFF
TRBJ1-2	TRBV2	once	NA	TGTGCCAGCAGGGGGGTCAACTATGGCTACACCTTC	CASRGVNYGYTF
TRBJ2-7	TRBV28	NA	TRBD2	TGTGCCAGCAGAGGACTAGCGGTTTACGAGCAGTACTTC	CASRGLAVYEQYF
TRBJ1-3	TRBV28	NA	NA	TGTGCCAGTGGGGGAGAGGGATCTGGAAACACCATATATTTT	CASGGEGSGNTIYF
TRBJ1-3	TRBV30	NA	NA	TGTGCCTGGAGTCCTACCGGGTCTGGAAACACCATATATTTT	CAWSPTGSGNTIYF
TRBJ1-2	TRBV28	NA	NA	TGTGCCAGCAGTACATACCAGCAGGGGCGGTCTGGCTACACCTTC	CASSTYQQGRSGYTF
TRBJ1-1	TRBV30	NA	NA	TGTGCCTGGAGTGCCTACAGGGCCCGTCGGCTCAACACTGAAGCTTTCTTT	CAWSAYRARRLNTEAFF
TRBJ1-1	TRBV2	once	TRBD1	TGTGCCAGCATGGGGGACAGAAACACTGAAGCTTTCTTT	CASMGDRNTEAFF
TRBJ2-1	TRBV7-2	once	NA	TGTGCCAGCAGCTTGTGGGGGAATGAGCAGTTCTTC	CASSLWGNEQFF
TRBJ1-5	TRBV27	NA	NA	TGTGCCAGCAGTTTATGGGGGGAGAATCAGCCCCAGCATTTT	CASSLWGENQPQHF
TRBJ2-3	TRBV4-1	NA	NA	TGCGCCAGCAGCCGTTTCGTGGGGGTTGGTACAGATACGCAGTATTTT	CASSRFVGVGTDTQYF
TRBJ1-2	TRBV6-6	NA	NA	TGTGCCAGCAGTTACTCCTCAGACCCTAACTATGGCTACACCTTC	CASSYSSDPNYGYTF
TRBJ2-1	TRBV18	once	TRBD2	TGTGCCAGCTCACATTTGGTAGCGGGAGATAATGAGCAGTTCTTC	CASSHLVAGDNEQFF
TRBJ1-3	TRBV28	NA	NA	TGTGCCAGCAGTTTAGGGAGGGCCTCTGGAAACACCATATATTTT	CASSLGRASGNTIYF
TRBJ2-7	TRBV7-2	NA	TRBD2	TGTGCCAGCACCGTGGGGGGAGGGGCCTACGAGCAGTACTTC	CASTVGGGAYEQYF
TRBJ2-5	TRBV30	NA	TRBD2	TGTGCCGGTAGCGGGAGAGAGACCCAGTACTTC	CAGSGRETQYF
TRBJ1-1	TRBV7-2	NA	NA	TGTGCCAGCAGCTTGGCAGGATACACTGAAGCTTTCTTT	CASSLAGYTEAFF
TRBJ2-5	TRBV6-1	NA	NA	TGTGCCAGCAGTGCGACGAACGGAGTCAGAGAGACCCAGTACTTC	CASSATNGVRETQYF
TRBJ2-7	TRBV2	NA	TRBD1	TGTGCCAGCAGAGAGACAGGGGGCATCTCCGAGCAGTACTTC	CASRETGGISEQYF
TRBJ2-2	TRBV29-1	NA	NA	TGCAGCGTTGGGAGTAGCGGGAACACCGGGGAGCTGTTTTTT	CSVGSSGNTGELFF
TRBJ1-5	TRBV7-9	NA	NA	TGTGCCAGCAGCTTAGTTTCTTTGGGGGCCAAGCACAATCAGCCCCAGCATTTT	CASSLVSLGAKHNQPQHF
TRBJ1-2	TRBV28	NA	NA	TGTGCCAGCAGTTTACCTTCTTCGGGATTCTATGGCTACACCTTC	CASSLPSSGFYGYTF
TRBJ2-7	TRBV5-1	NA	TRBD1	TGCGCCAGCAGCTCGGACAGGATGACCTACGAGCAGTACTTC	CASSSDRMTYEQYF
TRBJ2-2	TRBV6-1	NA	TRBD2	TGTGCCAGCAGTGATCCCAACCTAGCGGGAGTTATCGGGGAGCTGTTTTTT	CASSDPNLAGVIGELFF
TRBJ2-3	TRBV11-2	NA	TRBD2	TGTGCCAGCAGTTCGCGTAGCGGGGCAGATACGCAGTATTTT	CASSSRSGADTQYF
TRBJ1-1	TRBV6-5	NA	NA	TGTGCCAGCAGTTACTCCCGCAGACCGGACGAAGCTTTCTTT	CASSYSRRPDEAFF
TRBJ1-1	TRBV7-9	NA	NA	TGTGCCAGCAGCTTCACGGACGGCACTGAAGCTTTCTTT	CASSFTDGTEAFF
TRBJ2-3	TRBV7-2	NA	TRBD2	TGTGCCAGCAGCTTAGATTCTAGCGGGAGATTTACGCAGTATTTT	CASSLDSSGRFTQYF